A selection of T cell receptor beta chains follows, all from one sample in a study of OX40 agonist ivuxolimab in advanced cancers. The assay was immunoSEQ multiplex PCR, and TCRdb's table has in-frame clones only and misses some. The table lists 25,000 to 35,000 clones, about 88% of them singletons. The material was CD4+ or CD8+ T cells sorted from blood, obtained in a trial of the OX40 agonist ivuxolimab. All receptors derive from an adult with an advanced solid tumor such as melanoma, head and neck, liver or kidney cancer. Both conserved end residues are part of each CDR3. The order of the fields is J gene, V gene, clone size, D gene, CDR3 DNA, CDR3 protein. D genes are given only for firm matches. Only some rows state a clone size, as once, few, many or a class for expanded clones.

j_call: TRBJ2-1
v_call: TRBV6-1
clone_size: .
d_call: TRBD1
cdr3_nt: TGTGCCAGCAGTGACCTGCGACGGACAGGGACTGATAATGAGCAGTTCTTC
cdr3_aa: CASSDLRRTGTDNEQFF

j_call: TRBJ1-1
v_call: TRBV7-9
clone_size: .
d_call: TRBD1
cdr3_nt: TGTGCCAGCAGCTCGGGGACAGGGGCGGAGGGTGAAGCTTTCTTT
cdr3_aa: CASSSGTGAEGEAFF

j_call: TRBJ2-5
v_call: TRBV7-7
clone_size: .
d_call: TRBD2
cdr3_nt: TGTGCTAGCAGCTCAGGACTAGTTTGGGAAGAGACCCAGTACTTC
cdr3_aa: CASSSGLVWEETQYF

j_call: TRBJ1-5
v_call: TRBV5-6
clone_size: .
d_call: .
cdr3_nt: TGTGCCAGCAGCTTAGGAACAGGTCCCAATCAGCCCCAGCATTTT
cdr3_aa: CASSLGTGPNQPQHF

j_call: TRBJ2-5
v_call: TRBV29-1
clone_size: .
d_call: .
cdr3_nt: TGCAGCGTTGTTAGTCTAATCGGGAGTCCAAGGGAGACCCAGTACTTC
cdr3_aa: CSVVSLIGSPRETQYF

j_call: TRBJ1-1
v_call: TRBV19
clone_size: .
d_call: .
cdr3_nt: TGTGCCAGTAGTATAAAGGGCTTAAACACTGAAGCTTTCTTT
cdr3_aa: CASSIKGLNTEAFF

j_call: TRBJ1-3
v_call: TRBV6-5
clone_size: .
d_call: .
cdr3_nt: TGTGCCAGCAGCCATGGAAACACCATATATTTT
cdr3_aa: CASSHGNTIYF

j_call: TRBJ2-2
v_call: TRBV19
clone_size: .
d_call: .
cdr3_nt: TGTGCCAGTAGTCCCCCGGACAGAGACACCGGGGAGCTGTTTTTT
cdr3_aa: CASSPPDRDTGELFF

j_call: TRBJ2-3
v_call: TRBV9
clone_size: .
d_call: .
cdr3_nt: TGTGCCAGCAGCGTAGCGGTGCCGGATACGCAGTATTTT
cdr3_aa: CASSVAVPDTQYF

j_call: TRBJ1-2
v_call: TRBV5-1
clone_size: .
d_call: TRBD1
cdr3_nt: TGCGCCAGCAACCTGGGACAGGGTAACGGCTACACCTTC
cdr3_aa: CASNLGQGNGYTF

j_call: TRBJ2-6
v_call: TRBV10-3
clone_size: .
d_call: .
cdr3_nt: TGTGCCACCCGGGGTTCTTACTCTGGGGCCAACGTCCTGACTTTC
cdr3_aa: CATRGSYSGANVLTF

j_call: TRBJ2-1
v_call: TRBV7-9
clone_size: .
d_call: .
cdr3_nt: TGTGCCAGCAGCTCGAGTATCGTAATCGCCAATGAGCAGTTCTTC
cdr3_aa: CASSSSIVIANEQFF

j_call: TRBJ2-1
v_call: TRBV5-1
clone_size: .
d_call: .
cdr3_nt: TGCGCCAGCAGAAGATCGTCTAGCGAGATGTACAATGAGCAGTTCTTC
cdr3_aa: CASRRSSSEMYNEQFF

j_call: TRBJ2-7
v_call: TRBV7-2
clone_size: .
d_call: TRBD2
cdr3_nt: TGTGCCAGCAGCGTCGGACTAGCGGGCGAGACCGAGCAGTACTTC
cdr3_aa: CASSVGLAGETEQYF

j_call: TRBJ2-5
v_call: TRBV15
clone_size: .
d_call: TRBD2
cdr3_nt: TGTGCCACCAGCAGAGATGGGACTAGAAAAGAGACCCAGTACTTC
cdr3_aa: CATSRDGTRKETQYF

j_call: TRBJ2-7
v_call: TRBV11-2
clone_size: once
d_call: .
cdr3_nt: TGTGCCAGCAGCTTAGATCCGCCAGCCTACGAGCAGTACTTC
cdr3_aa: CASSLDPPAYEQYF

j_call: TRBJ2-7
v_call: TRBV5-6
clone_size: .
d_call: .
cdr3_nt: TGTGCCAGCAGCTTAGACGCATACTACGAGCAGTACTTC
cdr3_aa: CASSLDAYYEQYF

j_call: TRBJ2-7
v_call: TRBV18
clone_size: once
d_call: .
cdr3_nt: TGTGCCAGCTCACTTCAGGACTTCCGTCCCTACGAGCAGTACTTC
cdr3_aa: CASSLQDFRPYEQYF

j_call: TRBJ2-2
v_call: TRBV29-1
clone_size: .
d_call: .
cdr3_nt: TGCAGCGTTGCTAGGGAAACCGGGGAGCTGTTTTTT
cdr3_aa: CSVARETGELFF

j_call: TRBJ1-1
v_call: TRBV4-2
clone_size: .
d_call: .
cdr3_nt: TGTGCCAGCAGCCAAGATGTGCAGGGAATCACTGAAGCTTTCTTT
cdr3_aa: CASSQDVQGITEAFF

j_call: TRBJ2-7
v_call: TRBV20-1
clone_size: .
d_call: TRBD2
cdr3_nt: TGCAGTGCCGGGGGGTCCTACGAGCAGTACTTC
cdr3_aa: CSAGGSYEQYF

j_call: TRBJ2-7
v_call: TRBV4-1
clone_size: .
d_call: .
cdr3_nt: TGCGCCAGCAGCCAAGGCGACACAGGGTTATATGGGCAGTACTTC
cdr3_aa: CASSQGDTGLYGQYF

j_call: TRBJ2-1
v_call: TRBV19
clone_size: .
d_call: .
cdr3_nt: TGTGCCAGTAGTACCGAAAGGCACTTCAACAATGAGCAGTTCTTC
cdr3_aa: CASSTERHFNNEQFF

j_call: TRBJ1-5
v_call: TRBV2
clone_size: .
d_call: .
cdr3_nt: TGTGCCAGCAGCTGGGGGCAGAATCATAATCAGCCCCAGCATTTT
cdr3_aa: CASSWGQNHNQPQHF

j_call: TRBJ2-1
v_call: TRBV9
clone_size: .
d_call: .
cdr3_nt: TGTGCCAGCAGCGTACTGGACTTGGTTGATGAGCAGTTCTTC
cdr3_aa: CASSVLDLVDEQFF

j_call: TRBJ2-5
v_call: TRBV29-1
clone_size: .
d_call: .
cdr3_nt: TGCAGCGTTGCTCAGAGGGGCCAAGAGACCCAGTACTTC
cdr3_aa: CSVAQRGQETQYF

j_call: TRBJ1-5
v_call: TRBV4-3
clone_size: .
d_call: .
cdr3_nt: TGCGCCAGCAGCCAAGGGAGGGACGGATACCTAAATAGCAATCAGCCCCAGCATTTT
cdr3_aa: CASSQGRDGYLNSNQPQHF

j_call: TRBJ1-1
v_call: TRBV5-4
clone_size: few
d_call: .
cdr3_nt: TGTGCCGGCGAGGGTGGGGTTAACACTGAAGCTTTCTTT
cdr3_aa: CAGEGGVNTEAFF

j_call: TRBJ1-1
v_call: TRBV7-9
clone_size: .
d_call: TRBD1
cdr3_nt: TGTGCCAGCAGCAGAGGACAGGGTTTGATGACTGAAGCTTTCTTT
cdr3_aa: CASSRGQGLMTEAFF

j_call: TRBJ2-1
v_call: TRBV28
clone_size: .
d_call: TRBD2
cdr3_nt: TGTGCCAGCAGTTCATTAGCGGGGTCCTCCTACAATGAGCAGTTCTTC
cdr3_aa: CASSSLAGSSYNEQFF

j_call: TRBJ2-1
v_call: TRBV4-3
clone_size: .
d_call: TRBD2
cdr3_nt: TGCGCCAGCAGCCAAGTATTGACTAGCGGGAGTAGGAATGAGCAGTTCTTC
cdr3_aa: CASSQVLTSGSRNEQFF

j_call: TRBJ2-7
v_call: TRBV11-2
clone_size: .
d_call: TRBD2
cdr3_nt: TGTGCCAGCAGCTTAGGGGGGAGGGCCTACGAGCAGTACTTC
cdr3_aa: CASSLGGRAYEQYF

j_call: TRBJ2-1
v_call: TRBV4-1
clone_size: .
d_call: TRBD2
cdr3_nt: TGCGCCAGCAGCCTCCTCGGGAGGGATGAGCAGTTCTTC
cdr3_aa: CASSLLGRDEQFF

j_call: TRBJ2-5
v_call: TRBV5-4
clone_size: once
d_call: TRBD1
cdr3_nt: TGTGCCAGCAGCTTGACCGGGACAGAAGAGACCCAGTACTTC
cdr3_aa: CASSLTGTEETQYF

j_call: TRBJ2-7
v_call: TRBV27
clone_size: .
d_call: TRBD1
cdr3_nt: TGTGCCAGCAGTCCCCCCTTCGGGACAGGACCCCACGAGCAGTACTTC
cdr3_aa: CASSPPFGTGPHEQYF

j_call: TRBJ2-1
v_call: TRBV4-1
clone_size: .
d_call: TRBD2
cdr3_nt: TGCGCCAGCAGCCAAGATCCCCCGGGAGGGTACAATGAGCAGTTCTTC
cdr3_aa: CASSQDPPGGYNEQFF

j_call: TRBJ2-7
v_call: TRBV18
clone_size: .
d_call: .
cdr3_nt: TGTGCCAGCTCGGATGGTCTTGACTACGAGCAGTACTTC
cdr3_aa: CASSDGLDYEQYF

j_call: TRBJ2-2
v_call: TRBV18
clone_size: .
d_call: .
cdr3_nt: TGTGCCAGCTCACCAATCATCGCAGACTACACCGGGGAGCTGTTTTTT
cdr3_aa: CASSPIIADYTGELFF

j_call: TRBJ1-1
v_call: TRBV21-1
clone_size: .
d_call: .
cdr3_nt: .
cdr3_aa: CARVGTGIPIEESGRARAEAFF

j_call: TRBJ1-1
v_call: TRBV27
clone_size: once
d_call: .
cdr3_nt: TGTGCCAGCAGTTTTATAGCAGGGAACACTGAAGCTTTCTTT
cdr3_aa: CASSFIAGNTEAFF

j_call: TRBJ1-2
v_call: TRBV20-1
clone_size: .
d_call: .
cdr3_nt: TGCAGTGCTAGTTTCGGCTACACCTTC
cdr3_aa: CSASFGYTF

j_call: TRBJ2-3
v_call: TRBV11-2
clone_size: few
d_call: .
cdr3_nt: TGTGCCAGCAGCTTAGCGGGGCCCAGCACAGATACGCAGTATTTT
cdr3_aa: CASSLAGPSTDTQYF

j_call: TRBJ2-5
v_call: TRBV9
clone_size: .
d_call: .
cdr3_nt: TGTGCCAGCAGCGTAGGCCTGGGGCAAGAGACCCAGTACTTC
cdr3_aa: CASSVGLGQETQYF

j_call: TRBJ2-3
v_call: TRBV5-1
clone_size: .
d_call: .
cdr3_nt: TGCGCCAGCTCCGGTCCAGATACGCAGTATTTT
cdr3_aa: CASSGPDTQYF

j_call: TRBJ2-5
v_call: TRBV2
clone_size: .
d_call: TRBD2
cdr3_nt: TGTGCCAGCAGTCTCCAGCGGGAGTACCAAGAGACCCAGTACTTC
cdr3_aa: CASSLQREYQETQYF

j_call: TRBJ2-2
v_call: TRBV4-1
clone_size: once
d_call: .
cdr3_nt: TGCGCCAGCAGCCAAGAGCCCGCGGCGGAGAACACCGGGGAGCTGTTTTTT
cdr3_aa: CASSQEPAAENTGELFF

j_call: TRBJ2-3
v_call: TRBV7-3
clone_size: .
d_call: TRBD2
cdr3_nt: TGTGCCAGCAGCTCTTTAGCGGGAGAAGGCACAGATACGCAGTATTTT
cdr3_aa: CASSSLAGEGTDTQYF

j_call: TRBJ2-2
v_call: TRBV7-9
clone_size: .
d_call: .
cdr3_nt: TGTGCCAGCAGCTCGGTCGGGAGTACCGCGTACACCGGGGAGCTGTTTTTT
cdr3_aa: CASSSVGSTAYTGELFF